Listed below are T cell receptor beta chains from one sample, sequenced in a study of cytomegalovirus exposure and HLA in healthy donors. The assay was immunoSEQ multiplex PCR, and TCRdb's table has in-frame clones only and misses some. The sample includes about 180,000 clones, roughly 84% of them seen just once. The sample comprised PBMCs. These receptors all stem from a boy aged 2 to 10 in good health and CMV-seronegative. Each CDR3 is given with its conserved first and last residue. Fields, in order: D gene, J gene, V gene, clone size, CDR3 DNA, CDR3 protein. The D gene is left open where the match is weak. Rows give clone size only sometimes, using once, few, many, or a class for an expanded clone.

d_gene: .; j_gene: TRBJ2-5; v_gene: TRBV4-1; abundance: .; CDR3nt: TGCGCCAGCAGCCAAGACCCCAGGGGAGAGACCCAGTACTTC; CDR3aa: CASSQDPRGETQYF
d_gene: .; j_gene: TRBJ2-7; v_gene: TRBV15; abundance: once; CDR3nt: TGTGCCACCAGCAGATTACCCAGGTCCTACGAGCAGTACTTC; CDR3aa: CATSRLPRSYEQYF
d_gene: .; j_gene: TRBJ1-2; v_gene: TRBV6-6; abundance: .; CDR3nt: TGTGCCAGCAAGGACGGGGTGGGCTATGGCTACACCTTC; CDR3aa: CASKDGVGYGYTF
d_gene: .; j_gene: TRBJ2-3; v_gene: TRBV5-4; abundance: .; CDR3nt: TGTGCCAGCAGCTTGGGCGCCCCACAGTCCACAGATACGCAGTATTTT; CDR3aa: CASSLGAPQSTDTQYF
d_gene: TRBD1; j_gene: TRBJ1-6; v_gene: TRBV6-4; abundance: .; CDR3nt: TGTGCCAGCAGCCAGGACAGGGGAGAATCACCCCTCCACTTT; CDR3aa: CASSQDRGESPLHF
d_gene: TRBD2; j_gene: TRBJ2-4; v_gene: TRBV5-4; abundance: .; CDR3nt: TGTGCCAGCAGCTTGGCCAGAAAGACTAGCGGAGGAAACATTCAGTACTTC; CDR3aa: CASSLARKTSGGNIQYF
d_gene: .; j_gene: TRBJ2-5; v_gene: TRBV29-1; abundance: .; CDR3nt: TGCAGCGTTGAAGGACTCCAAAAGGGGTACCAAGAGACCCAGTACTTC; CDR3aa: CSVEGLQKGYQETQYF
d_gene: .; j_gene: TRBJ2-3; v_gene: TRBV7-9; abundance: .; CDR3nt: TGTGCCAGCCAAGCGGGCTCGGGTGAGGATACGCAGTATTTT; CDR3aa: CASQAGSGEDTQYF
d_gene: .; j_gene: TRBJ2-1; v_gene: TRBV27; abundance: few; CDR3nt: TGTGCCTCCAGGGACACTTCCTACAATGAGCAGTTCTTC; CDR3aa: CASRDTSYNEQFF
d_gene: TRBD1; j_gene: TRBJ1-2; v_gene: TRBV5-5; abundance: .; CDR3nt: TGTGCCAGCAGCTCCGGACAGGCCGACTATGGCTACACCTTC; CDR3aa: CASSSGQADYGYTF
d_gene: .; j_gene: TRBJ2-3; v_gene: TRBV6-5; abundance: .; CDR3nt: TGTGCCAGCAGCGGAGGGGAAAACACAGATACGCAGTATTTT; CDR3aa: CASSGGENTDTQYF
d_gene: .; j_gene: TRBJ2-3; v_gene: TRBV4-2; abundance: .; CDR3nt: TGTGCCAGCAGCCAAGCTAGCTCGGGCACAGATACGCAGTATTTT; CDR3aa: CASSQASSGTDTQYF
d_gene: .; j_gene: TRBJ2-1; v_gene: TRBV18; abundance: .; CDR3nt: TGTGCCAGCTCACCAGCGGCAGGGGACTACAATGAGCAGTTCTTC; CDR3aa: CASSPAAGDYNEQFF
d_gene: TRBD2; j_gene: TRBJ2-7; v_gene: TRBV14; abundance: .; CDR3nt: TGTGCCAGCAGCCGGCAACCGGGACTAGCGTCCTACGAGCAGTACTTC; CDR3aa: CASSRQPGLASYEQYF
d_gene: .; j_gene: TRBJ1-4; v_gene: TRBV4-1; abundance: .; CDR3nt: TGCGCCAGCAGCCAAGATAGCCGGTCTAATGAAAAACTGTTTTTT; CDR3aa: CASSQDSRSNEKLFF
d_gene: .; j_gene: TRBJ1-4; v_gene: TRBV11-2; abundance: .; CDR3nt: TGTGCCAGCAGCTCCCTTTGGAGGGGGGGAGAAAAACTGTTTTTT; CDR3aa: CASSSLWRGGEKLFF
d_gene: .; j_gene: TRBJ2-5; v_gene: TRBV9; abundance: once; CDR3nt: TGTGCCAGCAGCGTAGGTCCTTTACAAGAGACCCAGTACTTC; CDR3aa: CASSVGPLQETQYF
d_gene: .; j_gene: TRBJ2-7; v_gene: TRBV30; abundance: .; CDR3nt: TGTGCCTGGGGACAGTACGAGCAGTACTTC; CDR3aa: CAWGQYEQYF
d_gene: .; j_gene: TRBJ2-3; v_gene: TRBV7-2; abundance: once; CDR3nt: TGTGCCAGCAGTAAACTATTGCGACGTACAGATACGCAGTATTTT; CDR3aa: CASSKLLRRTDTQYF
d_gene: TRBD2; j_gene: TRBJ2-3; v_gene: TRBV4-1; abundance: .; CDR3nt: TGCGCCAGCAGCCTGGGGGGGCTAGCGGGAGGAGGGACAGATACGCAGTATTTT; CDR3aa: CASSLGGLAGGGTDTQYF
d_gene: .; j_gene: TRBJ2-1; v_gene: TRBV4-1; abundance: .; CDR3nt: TGCGCCAGCAGCCAAGCCCGAGGACTTTCGGCGGGAGAGCAGTTCTTC; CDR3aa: CASSQARGLSAGEQFF
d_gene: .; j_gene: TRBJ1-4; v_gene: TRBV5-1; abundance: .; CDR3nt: TGCGCCAGCAGCCTGGGTGCAGGGTATGAAAAACTGTTTTTT; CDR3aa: CASSLGAGYEKLFF
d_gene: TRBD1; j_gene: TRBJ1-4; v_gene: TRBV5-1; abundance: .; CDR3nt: TGCGCCAGCAGCACCGGACAGGGGGCAACTAATGAAAAACTGTTTTTT; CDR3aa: CASSTGQGATNEKLFF
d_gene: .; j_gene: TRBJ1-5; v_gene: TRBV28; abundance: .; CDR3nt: TGTGCCAGCAGTTTATCCAGGGTGCTATACAATCAGCCCCAGCATTTT; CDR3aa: CASSLSRVLYNQPQHF
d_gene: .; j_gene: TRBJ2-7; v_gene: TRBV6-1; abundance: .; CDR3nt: TGTGCCAGCAGTGAAGTGTGGGGGCCATACGAGCAGTACTTC; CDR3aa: CASSEVWGPYEQYF
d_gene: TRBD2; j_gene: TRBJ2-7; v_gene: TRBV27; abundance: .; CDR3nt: TGTGCCAGCAAGTTTTCCGCGGGAGGGCCCCACGAGCAGTACTTC; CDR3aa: CASKFSAGGPHEQYF
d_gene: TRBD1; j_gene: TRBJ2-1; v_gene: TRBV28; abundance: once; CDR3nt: TGTGCCAGCATCCCCGGCGGGCAGGGGGCATGGAATGAGCAGTTCTTC; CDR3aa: CASIPGGQGAWNEQFF
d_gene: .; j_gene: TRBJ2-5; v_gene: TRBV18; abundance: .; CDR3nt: TGTGCCAGCTCACCACGGGCGCGAGAAGAGACCCAGTACTTC; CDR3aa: CASSPRAREETQYF
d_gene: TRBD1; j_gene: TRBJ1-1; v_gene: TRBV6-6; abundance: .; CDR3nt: TGTGCCAGCAGTAGCCGGGACAGGGTGGGAGCTGAAGCTTTCTTT; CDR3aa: CASSSRDRVGAEAFF